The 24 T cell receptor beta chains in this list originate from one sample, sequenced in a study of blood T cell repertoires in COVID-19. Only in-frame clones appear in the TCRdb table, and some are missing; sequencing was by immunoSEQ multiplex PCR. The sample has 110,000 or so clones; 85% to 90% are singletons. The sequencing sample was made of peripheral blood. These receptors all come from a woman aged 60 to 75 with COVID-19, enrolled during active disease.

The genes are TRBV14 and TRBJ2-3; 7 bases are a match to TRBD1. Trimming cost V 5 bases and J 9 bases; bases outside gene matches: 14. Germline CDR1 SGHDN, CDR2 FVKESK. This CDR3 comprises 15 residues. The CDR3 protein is CASSVRQGTPWTQYF. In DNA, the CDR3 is TGTGCCAGCAGCGTTCGACAGGGCACCCCTTGGACGCAGTATTTT.

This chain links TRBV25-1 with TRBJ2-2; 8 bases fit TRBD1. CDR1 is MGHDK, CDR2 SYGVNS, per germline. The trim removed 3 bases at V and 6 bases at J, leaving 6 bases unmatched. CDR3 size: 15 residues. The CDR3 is CASSDRGQGPGELFF. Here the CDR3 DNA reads TGTGCCAGCAGTGACCGCGGACAGGGCCCCGGGGAGCTGTTTTTT.

The CDR3 spells CASSYHQAGGYNEQFF. DNA for the CDR3: TGTGCCAGCAGTTACCATCAGGCAGGGGGGTACAATGAGCAGTTCTTC. The chain combines TRBV6-5 with TRBJ2-1; weak D call: TRBD1 (7 bases). Trimming took off 2 bases at V and 4 bases at J, with 15 bases between the two ends. Looked up from germline, CDR1 is MNHEY and CDR2 is SVGAGI. The CDR3 runs 16 residues.

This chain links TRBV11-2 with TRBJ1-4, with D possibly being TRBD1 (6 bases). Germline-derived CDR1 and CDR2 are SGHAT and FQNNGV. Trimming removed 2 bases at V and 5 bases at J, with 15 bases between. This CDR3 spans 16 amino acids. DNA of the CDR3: TGTGCCAGCAGCTTACGGTGGACAGTCAACAATGAAAAACTGTTTTTT. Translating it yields CASSLRWTVNNEKLFF.

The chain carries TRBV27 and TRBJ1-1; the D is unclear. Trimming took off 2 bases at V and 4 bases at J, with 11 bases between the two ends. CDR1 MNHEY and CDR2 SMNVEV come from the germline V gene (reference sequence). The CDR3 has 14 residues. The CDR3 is CASSLLSIATEAFF. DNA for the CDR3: TGTGCCAGCAGTTTACTGAGTATCGCCACTGAAGCTTTCTTT.

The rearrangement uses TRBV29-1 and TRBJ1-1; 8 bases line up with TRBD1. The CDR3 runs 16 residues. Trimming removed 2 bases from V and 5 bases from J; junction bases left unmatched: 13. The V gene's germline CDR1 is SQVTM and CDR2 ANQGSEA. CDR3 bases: TGCAGCGTTGAAAGACGGACAGGGTTGGGAGGGACTGAAGCTTTCTTT. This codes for CSVERRTGLGGTEAFF.

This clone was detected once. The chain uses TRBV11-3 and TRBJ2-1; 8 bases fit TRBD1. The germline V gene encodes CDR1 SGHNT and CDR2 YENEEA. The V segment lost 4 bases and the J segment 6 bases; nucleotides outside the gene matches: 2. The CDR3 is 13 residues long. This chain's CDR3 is CASSYGTGNEQFF. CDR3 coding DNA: TGTGCCAGCAGCTACGGGACAGGCAATGAGCAGTTCTTC.

DNA for the CDR3: TGTGCCAGCAATAGGTGGGGGGAAAGCACAGATACGCAGTATTTT. This sequence encodes CASNRWGESTDTQYF. V and J are TRBV7-2 and TRBJ2-3; possibly TRBD2 for D (6 bases). The CDR3 has 15 residues. The germline V and J ends were trimmed by 7 bases and 0 bases, with 14 bases remaining between them. Germline V gene sequence: CDR1 SGHTA, CDR2 FQGNSA.

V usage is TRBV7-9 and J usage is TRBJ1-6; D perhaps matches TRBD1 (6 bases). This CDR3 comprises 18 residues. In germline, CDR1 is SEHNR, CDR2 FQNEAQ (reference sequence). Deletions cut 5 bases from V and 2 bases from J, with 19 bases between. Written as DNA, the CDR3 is TGTGCCAGCAGCCCATCACAAGGGGGTTCAACCTATAATTCACCCCTCCACTTT. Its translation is CASSPSQGGSTYNSPLHF.

CDR3 protein: CARSSSPGQGSNEQFF. CDR3 sequence (DNA): TGTGCCAGAAGCTCGAGTCCGGGACAGGGGAGTAATGAGCAGTTCTTC. V is TRBV5-3 and J is TRBJ2-1; 10 nucleotides match TRBD1. TRBV5-3 is annotated as an ORF whose role is uncertain. This CDR3 is built from 16 residues. Trimming cost V 3 bases and J 7 bases; bases outside gene matches: 10.

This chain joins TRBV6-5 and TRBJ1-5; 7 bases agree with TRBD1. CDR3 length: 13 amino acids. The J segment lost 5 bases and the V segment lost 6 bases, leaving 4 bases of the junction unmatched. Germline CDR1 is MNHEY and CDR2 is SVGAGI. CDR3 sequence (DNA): TGTGCCAGCAGCCCCGACAGGGATCAGCCCCAGCATTTT. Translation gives CASSPDRDQPQHF.

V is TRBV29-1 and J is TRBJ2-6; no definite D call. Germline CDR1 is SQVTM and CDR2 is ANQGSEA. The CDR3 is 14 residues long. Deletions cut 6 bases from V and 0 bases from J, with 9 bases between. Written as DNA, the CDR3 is TGCAGCGTCTTTGACTCCTCTGGGGCCAACGTCCTGACTTTC. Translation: CSVFDSSGANVLTF. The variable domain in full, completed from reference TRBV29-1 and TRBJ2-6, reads SAVISQKPSRDICQRGTSLTIQCQVDSQVTMMFWYRQQPGQSLTLIATANQGSEATYESGFVIDKFPISRPNLTFSTLTVSNMSPEDSSIYLCSVFDSSGANVLTFGAGSRLTVL.

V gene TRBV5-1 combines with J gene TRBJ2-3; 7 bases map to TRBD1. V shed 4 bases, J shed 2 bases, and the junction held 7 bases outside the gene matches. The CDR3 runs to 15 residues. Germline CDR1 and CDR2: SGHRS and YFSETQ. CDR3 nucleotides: TGCGCCAGCAGCATACAGGGGTTTGACACAGATACGCAGTATTTT. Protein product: CASSIQGFDTDTQYF.

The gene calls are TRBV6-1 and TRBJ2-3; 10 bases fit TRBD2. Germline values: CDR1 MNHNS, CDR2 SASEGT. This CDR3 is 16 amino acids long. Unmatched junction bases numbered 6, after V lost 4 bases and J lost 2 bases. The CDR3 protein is CASSVSGGTFTDTQYF. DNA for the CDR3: TGTGCCAGCAGTGTTAGCGGGGGGACGTTCACAGATACGCAGTATTTT.

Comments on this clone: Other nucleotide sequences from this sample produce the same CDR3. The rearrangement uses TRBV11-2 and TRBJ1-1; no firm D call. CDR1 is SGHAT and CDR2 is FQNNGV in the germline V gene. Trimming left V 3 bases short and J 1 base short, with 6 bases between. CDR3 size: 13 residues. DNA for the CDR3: TGTGCCAGCAGCTTTAACAGGAACACTGAAGCTTTCTTT. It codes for CASSFNRNTEAFF.

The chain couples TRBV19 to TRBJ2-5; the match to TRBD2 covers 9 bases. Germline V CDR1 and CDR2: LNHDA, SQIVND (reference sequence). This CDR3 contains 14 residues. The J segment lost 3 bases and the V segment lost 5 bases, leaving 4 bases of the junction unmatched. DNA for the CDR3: TGTGCCAGTAGTGGGGTAGCGGGGGAAGAGACCCAGTACTTC. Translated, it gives CASSGVAGEETQYF.

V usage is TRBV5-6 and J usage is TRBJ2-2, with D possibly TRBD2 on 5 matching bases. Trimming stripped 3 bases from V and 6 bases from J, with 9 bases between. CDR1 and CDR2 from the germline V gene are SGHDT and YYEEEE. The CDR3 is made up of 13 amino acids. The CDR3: CASSSLGAGELFF. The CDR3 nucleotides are TGTGCCAGCAGCTCTCTCGGGGCCGGGGAGCTGTTTTTT.

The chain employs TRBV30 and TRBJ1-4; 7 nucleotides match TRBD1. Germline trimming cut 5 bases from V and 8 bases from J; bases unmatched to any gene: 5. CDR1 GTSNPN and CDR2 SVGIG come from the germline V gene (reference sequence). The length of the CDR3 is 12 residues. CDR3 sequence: CAWRQGEEKLFF. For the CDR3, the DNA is TGTGCCTGGCGACAGGGAGAAGAAAAACTGTTTTTT.

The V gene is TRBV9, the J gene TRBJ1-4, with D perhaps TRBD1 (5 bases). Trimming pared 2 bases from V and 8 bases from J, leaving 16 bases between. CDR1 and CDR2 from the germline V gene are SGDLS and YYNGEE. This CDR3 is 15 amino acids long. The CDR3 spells CASSVSSGGDEKLFF. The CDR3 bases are TGTGCCAGCAGCGTTAGCAGCGGGGGGGACGAAAAACTGTTTTTT.

The CDR3 loop is CASSPSTGYGYTF. CDR3 in DNA: TGTGCCAGCAGCCCCTCGACAGGCTATGGCTACACCTTC. The chain couples TRBV11-2 to TRBJ1-2; possibly TRBD1 for D (6 bases). The CDR3 spans 13 residues. V lost 5 bases to trimming and J lost 4 bases, with 11 bases between them. Germline loops: CDR1 SGHAT, CDR2 FQNNGV.

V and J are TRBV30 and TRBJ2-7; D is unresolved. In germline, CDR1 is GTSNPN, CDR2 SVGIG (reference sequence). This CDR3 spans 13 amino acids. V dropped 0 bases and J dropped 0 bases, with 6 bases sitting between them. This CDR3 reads CAWSVGYSYEQYF. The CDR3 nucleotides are TGTGCCTGGAGTGTCGGTTACTCCTACGAGCAGTACTTC.

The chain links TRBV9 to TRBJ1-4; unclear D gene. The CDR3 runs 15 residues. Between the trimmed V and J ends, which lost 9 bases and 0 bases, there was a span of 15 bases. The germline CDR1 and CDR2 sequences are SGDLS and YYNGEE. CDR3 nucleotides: TGTGCCACCGTAAAGAGGGAAGCAACTAATGAAAAACTGTTTTTT. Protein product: CATVKREATNEKLFF.

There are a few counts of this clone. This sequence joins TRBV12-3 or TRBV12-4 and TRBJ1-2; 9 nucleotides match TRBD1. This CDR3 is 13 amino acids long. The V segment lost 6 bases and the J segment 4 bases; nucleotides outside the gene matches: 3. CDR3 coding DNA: TGTGCCAGCAGCCCGACAGGGGGCTATGGCTACACCTTC. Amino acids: CASSPTGGYGYTF.

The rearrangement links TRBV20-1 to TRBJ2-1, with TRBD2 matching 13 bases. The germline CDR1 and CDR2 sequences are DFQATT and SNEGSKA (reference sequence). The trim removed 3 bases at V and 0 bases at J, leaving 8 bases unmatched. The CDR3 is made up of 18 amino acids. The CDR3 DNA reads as TGCAGTGCTAGTTGGGGACTAGCGGGGATGAGCTCCTACAATGAGCAGTTCTTC. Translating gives CSASWGLAGMSSYNEQFF.